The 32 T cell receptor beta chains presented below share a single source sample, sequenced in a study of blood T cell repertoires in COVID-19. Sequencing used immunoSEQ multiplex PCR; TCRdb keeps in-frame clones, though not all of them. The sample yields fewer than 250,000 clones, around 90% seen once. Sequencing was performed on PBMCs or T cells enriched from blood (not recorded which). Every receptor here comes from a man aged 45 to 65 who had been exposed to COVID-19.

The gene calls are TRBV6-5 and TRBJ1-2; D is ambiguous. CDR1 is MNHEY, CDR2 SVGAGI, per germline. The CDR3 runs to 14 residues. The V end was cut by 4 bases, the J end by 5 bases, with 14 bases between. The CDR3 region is CASSSSAPYYGYTF. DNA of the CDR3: TGTGCCAGCAGTTCGTCCGCGCCCTATTATGGCTACACCTTC.

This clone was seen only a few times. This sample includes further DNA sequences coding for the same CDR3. CDR3 amino acids: CASSLQGYGYTF. CDR3 nucleotide sequence: TGTGCCAGCAGTTTACAGGGGTATGGCTACACCTTC. This chain joins TRBV28 and TRBJ1-2, with a tentative D call TRBD1 (6 bases). The CDR3 totals 12 residues. Germline CDR1 and CDR2: MDHEN and SYDVKM. With 2 bases removed from V and 5 bases from J, the gap between germline ends came to 6 bases.

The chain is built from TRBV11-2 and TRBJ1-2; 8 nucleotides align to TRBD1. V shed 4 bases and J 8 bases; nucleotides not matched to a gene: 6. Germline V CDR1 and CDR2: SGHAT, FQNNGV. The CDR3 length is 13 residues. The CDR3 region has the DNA TGTGCCAGCAGCTCAGACAGGGGTGGGGGCTACACCTTC. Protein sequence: CASSSDRGGGYTF. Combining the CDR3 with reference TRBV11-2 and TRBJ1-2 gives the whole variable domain EAGVAQSPRYKIIEKRQSVAFWCNPISGHATLYWYQQILGQGPKLLIQFQNNGVVDDSQLPKDRFSAERLKGVDSTLKIQPAKLEDSAVYLCASSSDRGGGYTFGSGTRLTVV.

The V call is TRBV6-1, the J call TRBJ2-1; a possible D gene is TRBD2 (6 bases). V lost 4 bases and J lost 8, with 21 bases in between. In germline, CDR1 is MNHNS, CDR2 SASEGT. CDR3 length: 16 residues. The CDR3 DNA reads TGTGCCAGCAGTGGCTTCGAGCGGAGGGAACTTGATGAGCAGTTCTTC. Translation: CASSGFERRELDEQFF.

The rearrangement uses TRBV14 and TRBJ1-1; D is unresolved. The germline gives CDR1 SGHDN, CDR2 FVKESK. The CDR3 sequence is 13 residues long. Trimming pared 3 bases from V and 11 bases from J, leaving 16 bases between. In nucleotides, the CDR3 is TGTGCCAGCAGCCAGTTAGGAGGGAGTTGGGCTTTCTTT. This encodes CASSQLGGSWAFF.

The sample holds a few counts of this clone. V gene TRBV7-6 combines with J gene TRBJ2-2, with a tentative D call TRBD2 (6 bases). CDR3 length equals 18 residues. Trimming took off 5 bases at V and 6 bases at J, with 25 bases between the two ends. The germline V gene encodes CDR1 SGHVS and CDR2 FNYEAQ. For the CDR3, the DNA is TGTGCCAGCAGCCGAGAATTTAACTCCGGAGGGTACCCCGGGGAGCTGTTTTTT. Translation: CASSREFNSGGYPGELFF.

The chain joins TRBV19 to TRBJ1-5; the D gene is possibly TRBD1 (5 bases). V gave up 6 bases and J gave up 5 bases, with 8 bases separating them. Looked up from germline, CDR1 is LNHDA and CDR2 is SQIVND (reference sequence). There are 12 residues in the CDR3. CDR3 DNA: TGTGCCAGTAGAGGGGTGGATCAGCCCCAGCATTTT. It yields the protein CASRGVDQPQHF.

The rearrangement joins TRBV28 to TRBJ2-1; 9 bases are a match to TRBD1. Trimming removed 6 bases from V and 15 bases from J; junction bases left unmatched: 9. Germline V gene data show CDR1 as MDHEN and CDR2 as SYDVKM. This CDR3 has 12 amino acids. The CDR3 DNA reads TGTGCCAGCAGCCTGGCATGGGACAGGGTGTTCTTC. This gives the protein CASSLAWDRVFF.

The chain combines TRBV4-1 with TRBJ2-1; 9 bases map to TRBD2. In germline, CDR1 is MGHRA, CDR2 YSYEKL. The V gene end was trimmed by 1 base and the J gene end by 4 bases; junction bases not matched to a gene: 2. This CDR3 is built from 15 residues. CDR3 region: CASSQASGEYNEQFF. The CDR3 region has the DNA TGCGCCAGCAGCCAAGCTAGCGGGGAGTACAATGAGCAGTTCTTC.

The CDR3 protein is CASSQAGVTDEKLFF. The CDR3 coding sequence is TGTGCCAGCAGCCAAGCGGGGGTAACGGATGAAAAACTGTTTTTT. The chain is built from TRBV3-1 (or the pseudogene TRBV3-2) and TRBJ1-4; a possible D gene is TRBD1 (5 bases). Trimming stripped 1 base from V and 6 bases from J, with 12 bases between. CDR1 LGHDT and CDR2 YNNKEL come from the germline V gene (reference sequence). There are 15 residues in the CDR3.

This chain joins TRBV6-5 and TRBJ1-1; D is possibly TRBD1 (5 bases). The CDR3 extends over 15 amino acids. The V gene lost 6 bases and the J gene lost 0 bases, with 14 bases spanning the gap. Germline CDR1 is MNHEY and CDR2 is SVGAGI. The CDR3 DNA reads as TGTGCCAGCAGGCCGCCGGGGGGAATGAACACTGAAGCTTTCTTT. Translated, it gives CASRPPGGMNTEAFF.

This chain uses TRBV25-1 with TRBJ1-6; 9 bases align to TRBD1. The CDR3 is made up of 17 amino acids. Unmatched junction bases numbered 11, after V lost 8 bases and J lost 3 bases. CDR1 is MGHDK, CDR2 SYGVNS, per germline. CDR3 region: CASGGPGQGYYNSPLHF. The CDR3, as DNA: TGTGCCAGCGGAGGGCCGGGACAGGGTTACTATAATTCACCCCTCCACTTT.

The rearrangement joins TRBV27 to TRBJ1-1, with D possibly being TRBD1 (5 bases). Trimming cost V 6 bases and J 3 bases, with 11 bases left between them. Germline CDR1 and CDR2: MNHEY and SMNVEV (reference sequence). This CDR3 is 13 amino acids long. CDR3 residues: CASRKRQYTEAFF. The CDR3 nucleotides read TGTGCCAGCAGAAAACGACAGTACACTGAAGCTTTCTTT.

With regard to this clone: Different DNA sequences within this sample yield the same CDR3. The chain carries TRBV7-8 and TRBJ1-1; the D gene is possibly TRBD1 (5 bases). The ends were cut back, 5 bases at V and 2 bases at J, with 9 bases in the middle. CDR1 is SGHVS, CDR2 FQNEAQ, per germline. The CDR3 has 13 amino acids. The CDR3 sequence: CASSLDRNTEAFF. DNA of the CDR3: TGTGCCAGCAGCCTCGACAGAAACACTGAAGCTTTCTTT. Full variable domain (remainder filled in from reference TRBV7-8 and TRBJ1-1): GAGVSQSPRYKVAKRGQDVALRCDPISGHVSLFWYQQALGQGPEFLTYFQNEAQLDKSGLPSDRFFAERPEGSVSTLKIQRTQQEDSAVYLCASSLDRNTEAFFGQGTRLTVV.

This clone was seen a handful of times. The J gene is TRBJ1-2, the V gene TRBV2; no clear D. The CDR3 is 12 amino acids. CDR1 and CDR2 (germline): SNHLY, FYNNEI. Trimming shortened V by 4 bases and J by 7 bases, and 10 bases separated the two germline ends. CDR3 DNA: TGTGCCAGCAGTGTAACTCTAGGTGGCTACACCTTC. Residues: CASSVTLGGYTF.

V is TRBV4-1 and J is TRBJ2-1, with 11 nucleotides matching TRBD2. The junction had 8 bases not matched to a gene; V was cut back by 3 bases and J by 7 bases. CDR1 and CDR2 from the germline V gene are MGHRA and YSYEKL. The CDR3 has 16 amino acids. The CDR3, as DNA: TGCGCCAGCAGCCAGCTACTAGCGGGAGTATCAAATGAGCAGTTCTTC. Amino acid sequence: CASSQLLAGVSNEQFF.

The DNA for the CDR3 is TGTGCCAGCTCACCAAGACAGGGAAAGGACGAGCAGTACGTC. It specifies CASSPRQGKDEQYV. V and J are TRBV18 and TRBJ2-7; 7 positions agree with TRBD1. There are 14 residues in the CDR3. V dropped 2 bases and J dropped 5; count of bases not matched to a gene: 6. The V gene's germline CDR1 is KGHSH and CDR2 LQKENI.

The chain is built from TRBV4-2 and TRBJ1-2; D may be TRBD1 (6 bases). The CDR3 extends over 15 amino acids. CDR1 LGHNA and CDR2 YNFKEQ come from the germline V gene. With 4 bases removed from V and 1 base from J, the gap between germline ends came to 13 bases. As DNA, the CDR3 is TGTGCCAGCAGCCCAGCGGGACAAGTTAACTATGGCTACACCTTC. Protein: CASSPAGQVNYGYTF.

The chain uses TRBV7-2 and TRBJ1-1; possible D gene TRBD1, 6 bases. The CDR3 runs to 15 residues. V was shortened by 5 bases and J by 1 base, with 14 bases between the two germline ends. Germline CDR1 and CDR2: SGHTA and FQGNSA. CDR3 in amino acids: CASSLQGLGNTEAFF. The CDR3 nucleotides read TGTGCCAGCAGCCTACAGGGTTTGGGGAACACTGAAGCTTTCTTT.

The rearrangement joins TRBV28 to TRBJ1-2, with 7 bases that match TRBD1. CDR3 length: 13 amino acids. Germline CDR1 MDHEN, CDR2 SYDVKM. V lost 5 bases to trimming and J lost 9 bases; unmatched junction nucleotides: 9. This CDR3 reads CASSTPGGYSYTF. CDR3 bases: TGTGCCAGCAGTACTCCAGGGGGGTATAGCTACACCTTC.

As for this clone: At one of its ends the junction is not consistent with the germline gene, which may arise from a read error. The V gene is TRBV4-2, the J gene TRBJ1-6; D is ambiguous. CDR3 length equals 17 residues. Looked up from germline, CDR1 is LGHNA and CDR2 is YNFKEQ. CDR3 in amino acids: CASSQVFMAGNNSPLHF. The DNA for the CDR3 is TGTGCCAGCAGTCAAGTTTTCATGGCAGGCAATAATTCACCCCTCCACTTT.

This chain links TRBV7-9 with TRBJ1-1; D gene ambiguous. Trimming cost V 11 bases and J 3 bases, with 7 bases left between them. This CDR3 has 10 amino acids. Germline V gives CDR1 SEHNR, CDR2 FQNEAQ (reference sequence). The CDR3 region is CAPRYTEAFF. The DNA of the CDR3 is TGTGCCCCCCGGTACACTGAAGCTTTCTTT.

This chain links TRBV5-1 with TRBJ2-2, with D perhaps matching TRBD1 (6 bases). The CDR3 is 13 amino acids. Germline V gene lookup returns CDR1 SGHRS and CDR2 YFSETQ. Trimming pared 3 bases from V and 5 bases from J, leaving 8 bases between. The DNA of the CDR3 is TGCGCCAGCAGCTCACAGGGAACCGGGGAGCTGTTTTTT. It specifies CASSSQGTGELFF.

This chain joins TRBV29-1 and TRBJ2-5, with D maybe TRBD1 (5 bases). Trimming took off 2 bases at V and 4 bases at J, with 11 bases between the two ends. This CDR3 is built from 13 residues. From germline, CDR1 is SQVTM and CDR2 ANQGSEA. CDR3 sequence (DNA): TGCAGCGTTGAAAAAAGGGGCCGAGAGACCCAGTACTTC. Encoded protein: CSVEKRGRETQYF.

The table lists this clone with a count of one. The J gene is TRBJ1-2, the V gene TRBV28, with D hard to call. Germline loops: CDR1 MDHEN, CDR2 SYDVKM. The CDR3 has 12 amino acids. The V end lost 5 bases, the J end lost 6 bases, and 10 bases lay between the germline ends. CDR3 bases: TGTGCCAGCAGTAAAACAGTGGATGGCTACACCTTC. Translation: CASSKTVDGYTF.

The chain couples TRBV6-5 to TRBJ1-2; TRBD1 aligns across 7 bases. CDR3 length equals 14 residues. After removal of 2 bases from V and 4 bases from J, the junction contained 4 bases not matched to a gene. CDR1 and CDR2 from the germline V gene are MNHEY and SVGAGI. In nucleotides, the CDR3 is TGTGCCAGCAGTTACGACAGGGCTAGCTATGGCTACACCTTC. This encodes CASSYDRASYGYTF.

CDR3 residues: CASSSGGRLMNTEAFF. The CDR3, as DNA: TGCGCCAGCAGCTCGGGGGGCAGGCTCATGAACACTGAAGCTTTCTTT. This chain connects TRBV5-1 to TRBJ1-1; possibly TRBD1 for D (6 bases). V was shortened by 3 bases and J by 0 bases, with 15 bases between the two germline ends. Per the germline V gene, CDR1 is SGHRS and CDR2 is YFSETQ. The CDR3 consists of 16 residues.

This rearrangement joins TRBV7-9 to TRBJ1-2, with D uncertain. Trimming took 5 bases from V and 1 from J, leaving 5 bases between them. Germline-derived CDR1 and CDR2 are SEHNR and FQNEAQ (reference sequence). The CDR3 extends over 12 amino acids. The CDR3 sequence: CASSRDNYGYTF. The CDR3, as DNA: TGTGCCAGCAGCCGGGATAACTATGGCTACACCTTC.

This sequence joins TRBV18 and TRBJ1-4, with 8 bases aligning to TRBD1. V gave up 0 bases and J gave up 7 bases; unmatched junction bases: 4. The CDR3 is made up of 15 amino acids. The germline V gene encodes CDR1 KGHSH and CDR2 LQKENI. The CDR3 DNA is TGTGCCAGCTCACCACCCTCAGGGGGCGGTGAAAAACTGTTTTTT. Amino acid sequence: CASSPPSGGGEKLFF.

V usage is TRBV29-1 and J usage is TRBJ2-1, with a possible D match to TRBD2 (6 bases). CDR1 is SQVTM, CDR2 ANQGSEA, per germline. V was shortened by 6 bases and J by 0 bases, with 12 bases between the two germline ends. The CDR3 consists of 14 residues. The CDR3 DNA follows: TGCAGCGTCCGACAGCGGGTCTCCTACAATGAGCAGTTCTTC. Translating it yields CSVRQRVSYNEQFF.

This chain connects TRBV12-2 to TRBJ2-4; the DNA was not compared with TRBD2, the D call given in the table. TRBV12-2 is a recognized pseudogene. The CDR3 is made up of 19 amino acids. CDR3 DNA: TGTGCAAGTCGCCCAGGACTAGCGGCCCTCTCTCGGGCCAAAAACATTCAGTACTTC. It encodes CASRPGLAALSRAKNIQYF.

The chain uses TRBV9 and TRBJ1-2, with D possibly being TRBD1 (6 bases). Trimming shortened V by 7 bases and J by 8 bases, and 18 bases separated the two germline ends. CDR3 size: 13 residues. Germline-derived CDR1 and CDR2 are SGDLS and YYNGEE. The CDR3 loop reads CASADRTWGGYTF. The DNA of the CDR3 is TGTGCCAGCGCGGACAGAACTTGGGGCGGCTACACCTTC.